Listed below are T cell receptor beta chains from one sample, sequenced in a study of OX40 agonist ivuxolimab in advanced cancers. Data came from immunoSEQ multiplex PCR; TCRdb stores just in-frame clones and leaves some out. Of 40,000 to 45,000 clones detected, 80% appear once; the ten largest clones hold 6.5% to 8%. Sequenced material: CD4+ or CD8+ T cells sorted from blood, taken in a trial of the OX40 agonist ivuxolimab. Receptors were obtained from an adult with an advanced solid tumor such as melanoma, head and neck, liver or kidney cancer. Each CDR3 is given with its conserved first and last residue. D genes are given only for firm matches. Size values are once, few and many counts, or a class for expanded clones, and some rows have none.

>TRBJ2-2|few|TRBD2|TRBV27
TGTGCCAGCAGTCCGACAAGCGGGAGAAGCACCGGGGAGCTGTTTTTT
CASSPTSGRSTGELFF
>TRBJ1-1|-|-|TRBV7-6
TGTGCCAGCAGCTTAGGGGTTGGAGGGAACACTGAAGCTTTCTTT
CASSLGVGGNTEAFF
>TRBJ2-7|-|TRBD2|TRBV10-2
TGCGCCAGCAGTTTAGCGGGAGCCCCCTACGAGCAGTACTTC
CASSLAGAPYEQYF
>TRBJ1-5|-|TRBD1|TRBV29-1
TGCAGCGTCTTGACGGGACAGTCCAATCAGCCCCAGCATTTT
CSVLTGQSNQPQHF
>TRBJ1-2|-|TRBD1|TRBV5-1
TGCGCCAGCAGCTTGGGGGGACAGAGAACTTTCTATGGCTACACCTTC
CASSLGGQRTFYGYTF
>TRBJ2-2|-|-|TRBV29-1
TGCAGCGCTGGGAAAGGGGCGGGCACCGGGGAGCTGTTTTTT
CSAGKGAGTGELFF
>TRBJ2-2|-|-|TRBV29-1
TGCAGCGGGGCTTCGAACACCGGGGAGCTGTTTTTT
CSGASNTGELFF
>TRBJ2-3|few|TRBD2|TRBV7-9
TGTGCCAGCAGCTCCCCGACTAGCCACTTCACAGATACGCAGTATTTT
CASSSPTSHFTDTQYF
>TRBJ1-1|-|-|TRBV6-1
TGTGCCAGCTCGGAAAGCGGAACGAACACTGAAGCTTTCTTT
CASSESGTNTEAFF
>TRBJ1-5|few|-|TRBV5-6
TGTGCCAGCAGCTCAAGGGGCACCTACAGCAATCAGCCCCAGCATTTT
CASSSRGTYSNQPQHF
>TRBJ2-7|once|TRBD1|TRBV7-2
TGTGCCAGCAGCCGCCGGACAGGGAACTACGAGCAGTACTTC
CASSRRTGNYEQYF
>TRBJ1-2|-|-|TRBV7-2
TGTGCCAGCAGCGTGGGGGCCCGCTATGGCTACACCTTC
CASSVGARYGYTF
>TRBJ1-1|once|TRBD1|TRBV5-1
TGCGCCAGCAGCCCCCGGACAGGGGAGTCGACTGAAGCTTTCTTT
CASSPRTGESTEAFF
>TRBJ2-3|-|TRBD2|TRBV27
TGTGCCAGCAGTCTCCTTCGGAGGGCCGGGAGGGATACGCAGTATTTT
CASSLLRRAGRDTQYF
>TRBJ2-7|-|-|TRBV13
TGTGCCAGCAGCTTAGACGGTACCTACGAGCAGTACTTC
CASSLDGTYEQYF
>TRBJ2-7|-|-|TRBV10-3
TGTGCCATCAGCGGAGCGTTCGGGGTGGGAACTGGCGAGCAGTACTTC
CAISGAFGVGTGEQYF
>TRBJ2-2|-|-|TRBV14
TGTGCCAGCAGCCAGCCCGGTGAGCTGTTTTTT
CASSQPGELFF
>TRBJ1-1|-|-|TRBV5-1
TGCGCCAGCAGCTTGATGGTTATGAACACTGAAGCTTTCTTT
CASSLMVMNTEAFF
>TRBJ2-3|once|-|TRBV6-5
TGTGCCAGCAGGTACCTCTCCTACACAGATACGCAGTATTTT
CASRYLSYTDTQYF
>TRBJ2-3|once|TRBD2|TRBV7-9
TGTGCCAGCAGCTCGGGACTAGTAGATACGCAGTATTTT
CASSSGLVDTQYF
>TRBJ2-7|-|-|TRBV29-1
TGCAGCGTTGATCAGGGTTACGAGCAGTACTTC
CSVDQGYEQYF
>TRBJ2-5|-|-|TRBV30
TGTGCCTGGGACAAGGGGGGAGAGACCCAGTACTTC
CAWDKGGETQYF
>TRBJ2-5|-|-|TRBV10-1
TGCGCCAGCAGTGATGCCGGTCGAGGTGAGACCCAGTACTTC
CASSDAGRGETQYF
>TRBJ1-1|-|-|TRBV5-5
TGTGCCAGCAGCTTGAGTTACGGGACTGAAGCTTTCTTT
CASSLSYGTEAFF
>TRBJ1-4|-|-|TRBV19
TGTGCCAGTAGTGGGGCACAATATCGAAATGAAAAACTGTTTTTT
CASSGAQYRNEKLFF
>TRBJ2-1|-|-|TRBV5-6
TGTGCCAGCAGCCGGACGGTTGAGCAGTTCTTC
CASSRTVEQFF
>TRBJ2-7|-|-|TRBV4-1
TGCGCCAGCAGCGGGAGCAGGGTAATCTCGGTTGGCGAGCAGTACTTC
CASSGSRVISVGEQYF
>TRBJ2-3|few|TRBD1|TRBV5-1
TGCGCCAGCAGCCCTGGACAGGGAGGTAATACGCAGTATTTT
CASSPGQGGNTQYF
>TRBJ1-2|-|TRBD1|TRBV14
TGTGCCAGCAGCGCTGACAGGGCATTCTATGGCTACACCTTC
CASSADRAFYGYTF
>TRBJ1-1|-|-|TRBV19
TGTGCCAGTATTTTACAGACAGCCTCGAACACTGAAGCTTTCTTT
CASILQTASNTEAFF
>TRBJ2-1|-|TRBD2|TRBV5-1
TGCGCCACGTCCCGGGACAAGCTAGCGGGAGTGGCGAATGAGCAGTTCTTC
CATSRDKLAGVANEQFF
>TRBJ2-1|-|TRBD2|TRBV2
TGTGCCAGCAGTGAATCTCGGGCTAGCGGTGAGCAGTTCTTC
CASSESRASGEQFF
>TRBJ2-3|-|TRBD2|TRBV29-1
TGCAGCGTTGGGACTAGCGGGAGCGGAGGGGATACGCAGTATTTT
CSVGTSGSGGDTQYF
>TRBJ2-7|-|TRBD1|TRBV6-4
TGTGCCAGCAGTCCCCCCGGGACAGACACCATCTACGAGCAGTACTTC
CASSPPGTDTIYEQYF
>TRBJ1-4|once|-|TRBV10-3
TGTGCCATCAGTGAGGGACAGCCAACTAATGAAAAACTGTTTTTT
CAISEGQPTNEKLFF
>TRBJ2-2|-|-|TRBV13
TGTGCCAGCAGCTGGCGAAGTAAAAATACTTGGGGGACCGGGGAGCTGTTTTTT
CASSWRSKNTWGTGELFF
>TRBJ1-1|-|-|TRBV6-1
TGTGCCAGCAGTGGGGATGGGGGGGAAGCTTTCTTT
CASSGDGGEAFF
>TRBJ1-2|-|-|TRBV5-1
TGCGCCAGCAGCTCCACTTCAGGGGATTATGGCTACACCTTC
CASSSTSGDYGYTF
>TRBJ2-1|-|TRBD2|TRBV30
TGTGCCTGGAGTGTTCCGCTAGCGGGAGGGTATGAGCAGTTCTTC
CAWSVPLAGGYEQFF
>TRBJ2-3|-|-|TRBV12-5
TGTGCTAGTGGTTTGGTCACAGATACGCAGTATTTT
CASGLVTDTQYF